The rows below give T cell receptor beta chains drawn from one sample of a study of blood T cell repertoires in COVID-19. Profiled with immunoSEQ multiplex PCR; TCRdb holds only in-frame clones, not every one. The sample holds just over 300,000 clones; 80% to 90% are singletons and the top ten take about 4.2%. Sequencing used PBMCs or T cells enriched from blood (not recorded which). These receptor sequences come from a man aged 25 to 45 who had recovered from COVID-19. CDR3s include the opening cysteine and the closing phenylalanine or tryptophan. The order of the fields is CDR3 protein, J gene, V gene.

CATSPRTHNGYTF,TRBJ1-2,TRBV15
CASSFDRSIGTSLSYEQYF,TRBJ2-7,TRBV5-1
CASSLTTGGVANGYTF,TRBJ1-2,TRBV5-1
CSAFEGVLHF,TRBJ1-5,TRBV20-1
CASSVGQIYNSPLHF,TRBJ1-6,TRBV28
CASSSYTGAEGGYTF,TRBJ1-2,TRBV27
CASRTGTGNTEAFF,TRBJ1-1,TRBV28
CASSPGQDNGYTF,TRBJ1-2,TRBV5-8
CASSLFSGMNTEAFF,TRBJ1-1,TRBV5-6
CASSQPLTSGSHEQYF,TRBJ2-7,TRBV23-1
CASSHGVHEQYF,TRBJ2-7,TRBV7-8
CATSEGSGYHNEQFF,TRBJ2-1,TRBV24-1
CAWSVRARNTIYF,TRBJ1-3,TRBV30
CASSQVTGEGNQPQHF,TRBJ1-5,TRBV4-1
CATLGGHPSYNEQFF,TRBJ2-1,TRBV27
CASSRQGGQTEAFF,TRBJ1-1,TRBV19
CASSGLAGGSSYEQYF,TRBJ2-7,TRBV6-1
CASRRELAGDNEQFF,TRBJ2-1,TRBV5-1
CASSRVVGQGRYEQYF,TRBJ2-7,TRBV5-6
CASSQSSGSINNEQFF,TRBJ2-1,TRBV23-1
CASSWTGGSEKLFF,TRBJ1-4,TRBV7-9
CASSFSAGGVRDTQYF,TRBJ2-3,TRBV7-2
CASSQARTGTLQETQYF,TRBJ2-5,TRBV4-1
CASIPGQGMSPLHF,TRBJ1-6,TRBV2
CASMKDRDPYEQYF,TRBJ2-7,TRBV2
CASSEGLAGGKETQYF,TRBJ2-5,TRBV10-1
CASSLSGNTIYF,TRBJ1-3,TRBV12-3/TRBV12-4
CASSDDRGQYF,TRBJ2-7,TRBV5-1
CASSPPEQAGNIQYF,TRBJ2-4,TRBV18
CASSASDITNEKLFF,TRBJ1-4,TRBV27
CASSFRGLGNQPQHF,TRBJ1-5,TRBV27
CSASGLLNQPQHF,TRBJ1-5,TRBV20-1
CASAEGGALRDEQFF,TRBJ2-1,TRBV28
CASSLRETGLAGQETQYF,TRBJ2-5,TRBV28